Listed below are T cell receptor beta chains from one sample, sequenced in a study of cytomegalovirus exposure and HLA in healthy donors. The repertoire was sequenced with immunoSEQ multiplex PCR; TCRdb's copy has only in-frame clones and lacks some. This sample has about 150,000 clones, with around 78% found just once. Input material: PBMCs. These receptors all stem from a man aged 40-50 years in good health and CMV-seropositive. CDR3s include the opening cysteine and the closing phenylalanine or tryptophan. Each record gives: clone size, V gene, D gene, J gene, CDR3 protein, CDR3 DNA. The D gene is left open where the match is weak. The size entry is marked missing in some rows and otherwise reads once, few, many or a size class.

.	TRBV28	.	TRBJ1-1	CASSLAVTEAFF	TGTGCCAGCAGTTTAGCGGTTACTGAAGCTTTCTTT
.	TRBV28	.	TRBJ1-5	CASRGQTNQPQHF	TGTGCCAGCAGGGGGCAGACTAATCAGCCCCAGCATTTT
.	TRBV21-1	.	TRBJ2-7	CASTSQGAVYEQYF	TGTGCCAGCACTTCACAGGGGGCCGTTTACGAGCAGTACTTC
.	TRBV27	.	TRBJ1-2	CASSLGGNNGYTF	TGTGCCAGCAGTTTAGGAGGGAATAATGGCTACACCTTC
.	TRBV19	TRBD1	TRBJ1-3	CASRYRTGAYSGNTIYF	TGTGCCAGTAGATACAGGACAGGGGCGTACTCTGGAAACACCATATATTTT
.	TRBV5-1	TRBD1	TRBJ2-2	CASSFQGANTGELFF	TGCGCCAGCAGCTTCCAGGGGGCTAACACCGGGGAGCTGTTTTTT
.	TRBV6-5	.	TRBJ1-4	CASSLSGGTEKLFF	TGTGCCAGCAGTTTAAGCGGTGGAACCGAAAAACTGTTTTTT
.	TRBV7-9	.	TRBJ2-5	CASSQGEVETQYF	TGTGCCAGCAGCCAAGGAGAGGTTGAGACCCAGTACTTC
once	TRBV7-7	TRBD2	TRBJ2-5	CASSVSSGIGTQYF	TGTGCCAGCAGCGTCTCTAGCGGGATAGGGACCCAGTACTTC
.	TRBV7-9	TRBD2	TRBJ2-7	CSSTVSSGSPPYEQYF	TGTTCCAGCACCGTATCTAGCGGGAGCCCCCCCTACGAGCAGTACTTC
.	TRBV28	.	TRBJ1-1	CASKLGRWNTEAFF	TGTGCCAGCAAGTTGGGCAGATGGAACACTGAAGCTTTCTTT
few	TRBV6-5	.	TRBJ2-1	CASSKRTTFYNEQFF	TGTGCCAGCAGTAAACGGACTACCTTTTACAATGAGCAGTTCTTC
.	TRBV7-2	.	TRBJ2-3	CASSLGLVGTDTQYF	TGTGCCAGCAGCTTAGGACTAGTCGGGACAGATACGCAGTATTTT
few	TRBV7-9	TRBD2	TRBJ2-7	CASSYGTSGYEQYF	TGTGCCAGCAGTTACGGGACTAGCGGCTACGAGCAGTACTTC
.	TRBV18	TRBD2	TRBJ2-1	CASSPSLSGGNYNEQFF	TGTGCCAGCTCACCATCCCTGAGCGGGGGAAATTACAATGAGCAGTTCTTC
.	TRBV9	.	TRBJ1-3	CASSVAGSNTIYF	TGTGCCAGCAGCGTAGCCGGGAGTAACACCATATATTTT
.	TRBV10-3	TRBD2	TRBJ2-1	CAISELTSERGEQFF	TGTGCCATCAGTGAGTTAACTAGCGAGAGGGGTGAGCAGTTCTTC
.	TRBV6-4	TRBD1	TRBJ1-2	CASSRGTGGGYTF	TGTGCCAGCAGTAGAGGGACAGGGGGTGGCTACACCTTC
few	TRBV6-5	.	TRBJ1-2	CASSRQLFYGYTF	TGTGCCAGCAGTCGTCAACTCTTCTATGGCTACACCTTC
.	TRBV28	.	TRBJ1-1	CASSTNGGGVVAFF	TGTGCCAGCAGTACCAATGGGGGAGGGGTCGTAGCTTTCTTT
.	TRBV11-2	TRBD2	TRBJ2-7	CASSIGGGTVTYEQYF	TGTGCCAGCAGCATCGGGGGGGGGACGGTGACCTACGAGCAGTACTTC
few	TRBV6-1	.	TRBJ2-4	CASSAGLGNIQYF	TGTGCCAGCAGTGCCGGACTTGGGAACATTCAGTACTTC
.	TRBV7-2	TRBD2	TRBJ2-7	CASSLGPGLRGDEQYF	TGTGCCAGCAGCTTAGGGCCGGGACTAAGGGGCGACGAGCAGTACTTC
few	TRBV7-7	.	TRBJ2-5	CASSPREGPETQYF	TGTGCCAGCAGCCCCCGCGAGGGCCCGGAGACCCAGTACTTC
once	TRBV15	TRBD2	TRBJ2-1	CATSTPAGGRARGISYNEQFF	TGTGCCACCAGCACCCCGGCGGGCGGGAGGGCCCGGGGAATCTCCTACAATGAGCAGTTCTTC
.	TRBV6-5	.	TRBJ2-5	CASKVGDSRETQYF	TGTGCCAGCAAAGTCGGGGATTCAAGAGAGACCCAGTACTTC
.	TRBV19	TRBD1	TRBJ1-4	CPKGTGFYRANEKLFF	TGTCCCAAGGGGACAGGGTTTTATCGAGCTAATGAAAAACTGTTTTTT
.	TRBV7-3	.	TRBJ2-5	CASSLTGRIYQETQYF	TGTGCCAGCAGCTTAACGGGGAGAATTTACCAAGAGACCCAGTACTTC